This T cell receptor (beta chain) was retrieved from a study of blood T cells in healthy people across ages. The extraction recovered at least 5.5 micrograms of total RNA per sample. Study conclusions and caveats: Higher diversity, along with more naive CD4+ cells, distinguished long-lived donors from aged donors. Getting older went along with TCR beta diversity per million T cells dropping roughly linearly. Diversity was estimated from one million T cells, and these estimates were considered underestimates.

Primers used in a second PCR of about 7 to 12 cycles were a sample-barcoded 5' primer and a J-beta primer mix. One entry per CDR3 protein results from TCRdb running MiXCR on the 5' RACE reads. The table shows 2 million or so distinct CDR3 sequences, with less than 50% occurring only once. Concerning this clonotype itself: Its antigen remains unidentified.

This CDR3 has 15 residues. The ends were cut back, 7 bases at V and 7 bases at J, with 17 bases in the middle. Germline values: CDR1 MDHEN, CDR2 SYDVKM. This receptor was obtained from a woman in her thirties or forties in good health. This chain uses TRBV28 with TRBJ1-6; D remains unclear. Sequenced input: blood. The CDR3 spells CASTETPVVNSPLHF. The CDR3 region has the DNA TGTGCCAGCACCGAGACACCGGTCGTCAATTCACCCCTCCACTTT.